Listed below are T cell receptor beta chains from one sample, sequenced in a study of blood T cell repertoires in COVID-19. Data came from immunoSEQ multiplex PCR; TCRdb stores just in-frame clones and leaves some out. Of roughly 120,000 clones in the sample, around 80% were seen once. Sequencing was done on a sample of peripheral blood. The receptors were sampled from a man in his sixties or seventies with active or convalescent COVID-19. Each CDR3 is given with its conserved first and last residue. The D gene is left open where the match is weak. The size field is filled for only some rows; it gives once, few, many or a size class.

TRBV7-9,TRBD2,TRBJ2-7,.,TGTGCCAGCAGCCGGACTAGCGGATGGCCCCCCTACGAGCAGTACTTC,CASSRTSGWPPYEQYF
TRBV6-4,.,TRBJ1-2,.,TGTGCCAGCAGTCGGGACACCGGGTATGGCTACACCTTC,CASSRDTGYGYTF
TRBV3-1/TRBV3-2,.,TRBJ2-7,.,TGTGCCAGCAGCCGAAGCGACAGACGACTTACCTCTACGGAGCAGTACTTC,CASSRSDRRLTSTEQYF
TRBV2,.,TRBJ1-1,.,TGTGCCAGCAGAATAGAACAGCAGAACACTGAAGCTTTCTTT,CASRIEQQNTEAFF
TRBV19,.,TRBJ1-5,.,TGTGCCAGTAGTATAGATCTCACAGAGGGAGGGGACGGCAATCAGCCCCAGCATTTT,CASSIDLTEGGDGNQPQHF
TRBV5-4,TRBD2,TRBJ2-3,.,TGTGCCAGCAGCCTGGGACTAGCGGGGGCCCGCACAGATACGCAGTATTTT,CASSLGLAGARTDTQYF
TRBV6-5,.,TRBJ1-2,once,TGTGCCAGCACCCTTGGGGGGGGAAAGGGTGGCTACACCTTC,CASTLGGGKGGYTF
TRBV19,TRBD1,TRBJ2-5,.,TGTGCCAGTAGTATTGGACAGGGTCTACAAGAGACCCAGTACTTC,CASSIGQGLQETQYF
TRBV5-1,.,TRBJ2-5,.,TGCGCCAGCAGCCAAAACGGACAGCAAGAGACCCAGTACTTC,CASSQNGQQETQYF
TRBV5-6,TRBD2,TRBJ2-3,.,TGTGCCAGCAGCATCGGGACTAGCGGCTTGAATACGCAGTATTTT,CASSIGTSGLNTQYF
TRBV27,TRBD1,TRBJ1-6,many,TGTGCCAGCAGTCCCGACAGGGCTAATTCACCCCTCCACTTT,CASSPDRANSPLHF
TRBV12-3/TRBV12-4,TRBD1,TRBJ1-2,.,TGTGCCAGCAGTCGGACAGGGGAGGGTGGCTACACCTTC,CASSRTGEGGYTF
TRBV9,TRBD1,TRBJ1-3,few,TGTGCCAGCAGCGTAGCCCCCGACAGGGGGCCTTTTGGAAACACCATATATTTT,CASSVAPDRGPFGNTIYF
TRBV13,TRBD1,TRBJ1-1,.,TGTGCCAGCAGCCCCTGGACAGGGGGCGCGAACACTGAAGCTTTCTTT,CASSPWTGGANTEAFF
TRBV3-1/TRBV3-2,.,TRBJ1-1,.,TGTGCCAGCAGCCAAGACTACGCTAGGAACACTGAAGCTTTCTTT,CASSQDYARNTEAFF
TRBV5-1,TRBD1,TRBJ2-2,.,TGCGCCAGCAGCAAACGCATCCGGGACAGGGGAACCCGGAACACCGGGGAGCTGTTTTTT,CASSKRIRDRGTRNTGELFF
TRBV9,TRBD2,TRBJ2-7,once,TGTGCCAGCAGCCCAAACTTTCTCCCGGGACTAGCGGGGGGTGGCTCCTACGAGCAGTACTTC,CASSPNFLPGLAGGGSYEQYF
TRBV11-3,TRBD2,TRBJ2-5,.,TGTGCCAGCAGGTTGACTAGCGGGGGGGCGGGCACCCAGTACTTC,CASRLTSGGAGTQYF
TRBV30,.,TRBJ1-1,once,TGTGCCTGGAGTGTATCCGGTGTGAACACTGAAGCTTTCTTT,CAWSVSGVNTEAFF
TRBV5-4,TRBD1,TRBJ1-6,once,TGTGCCAGCAGCTTGTTCAGGGGGCCGGCCTATAATTCACCCCTCCACTTT,CASSLFRGPAYNSPLHF
TRBV4-2,TRBD2,TRBJ2-1,.,TGTGCCAGCAGCCAAGTCAGCGGGAGGTCCTACAATGAGCAGTTCTTC,CASSQVSGRSYNEQFF
TRBV24-1,TRBD2,TRBJ2-3,.,TGTGCCACCAGTGAACTGGGACTAGCGGGCACAGATACGCAGTATTTT,CATSELGLAGTDTQYF
TRBV5-1,.,TRBJ2-7,.,TGCGCCAGCAGCTGGGACAACTCCTACGAGCAGTACTTC,CASSWDNSYEQYF
TRBV15,.,TRBJ2-2,.,TGTGCCACCCGCCGACAGAGAAACACCGGGGAGCTGTTTTTT,CATRRQRNTGELFF
TRBV28,.,TRBJ2-1,.,TGTGCCAGCAGTTTGGGACACGCCTACAATGAGCAGTTCTTC,CASSLGHAYNEQFF
TRBV4-3,TRBD1,TRBJ2-7,.,TGCGCCAGCAGCCAAGACGACAGGGGCGACTACGAGCAGTACTTC,CASSQDDRGDYEQYF
TRBV28,TRBD2,TRBJ2-3,.,TGTGCCAGCACCCGACCGGGAGGCTCGGATACGCAGTATTTT,CASTRPGGSDTQYF
TRBV18,.,TRBJ2-2,.,TGTGCCAGCTCACCATTTTCGGGGGAGATCACCGGGGAGCTGTTTTTT,CASSPFSGEITGELFF